This entry concerns a single T cell receptor beta chain. This record belongs to a study of cytomegalovirus exposure and HLA in healthy donors. Primers included in the PCR were 60 Vbeta and 13 Jbeta primers. The method was immunoSEQ multiplex PCR; TCRdb's version includes in-frame clones alone and lacks a portion of them. This table has 20,000 to 30,000 clones, about four fifths appearing once. V lost 0 bases and J lost 4; bases outside the gene matches: 9. The CDR3 consists of 17 residues. Germline CDR1 SGHAT, CDR2 FQNNGV. The V call is TRBV11-2, the J call TRBJ2-3; 8 bases align to TRBD2. What was sequenced was PBMCs. This clonotype was sampled from a male donor in good health and CMV-seronegative. This CDR3 is CASSLDRNSGIADTQYF. CDR3 coding DNA: TGTGCCAGCAGCTTAGATCGGAATAGCGGGATCGCAGATACGCAGTATTTT. Based on the CDR3 plus reference TRBV11-2 and TRBJ2-3, the full variable domain is EAGVAQSPRYKIIEKRQSVAFWCNPISGHATLYWYQQILGQGPKLLIQFQNNGVVDDSQLPKDRFSAERLKGVDSTLKIQPAKLEDSAVYLCASSLDRNSGIADTQYFGPGTRLTVL.